This entry is about one T cell receptor beta chain. These data are taken from a study of follicular helper T cells after annual influenza vaccination. Time point denoted: 2014-2015 season, pre-vaccination. Assay: immunoSEQ multiplex PCR; the TCRdb copy retains only in-frame clones and omits some. The sample carries 2,000 to 2,500 clones, around 87% recorded once. Trimming pared 1 base from V and 2 bases from J, leaving 14 bases between. Per germline, CDR1 SGHVS and CDR2 FQNEAQ. The CDR3 covers 17 residues. The sequence derives from an adult who received the influenza vaccine. This specimen consisted of CXCR5+ CD38+ circulating T follicular helper cells from blood, obtained on the day of influenza vaccination. The sample's subset: circulating Tfh, non-naive CD4+CXCR5+PD-1+ (ICOS+CD38+ or ICOS-CD38-). The chain couples TRBV7-8 to TRBJ1-4; D gene unclear. CDR3 bases: TGTGCCAGCAGCTTAGGACTTCAAAGAGGGACTAATGAAAAACTGTTTTTT. This translates into CASSLGLQRGTNEKLFF.